This T cell receptor (beta chain) was identified in a study of cytomegalovirus exposure and HLA in healthy donors. PCR primers comprised 60 Vbeta and 13 Jbeta primers. Sequenced by immunoSEQ multiplex PCR; TCRdb stores in-frame clones only, minus some. There are about 110,000 clones in the sample; around 67% occur only once, and 14% lies in the top ten. CDR3 length: 16 residues. The ends were cut back, 4 bases at V and 7 bases at J, with 23 bases in the middle. Germline V CDR1 and CDR2: SGHRS, YFSETQ. The V and J genes are TRBV5-1 and TRBJ1-2; D not certain. Sequencing input: PBMCs. The receptor was isolated from a woman aged 40 to 55 in good health and CMV-seropositive. This CDR3 reads CASSPGEALHSRGYTF. In DNA form, the CDR3 reads TGCGCCAGCAGCCCCGGGGAAGCCTTACACAGTCGTGGCTACACCTTC.